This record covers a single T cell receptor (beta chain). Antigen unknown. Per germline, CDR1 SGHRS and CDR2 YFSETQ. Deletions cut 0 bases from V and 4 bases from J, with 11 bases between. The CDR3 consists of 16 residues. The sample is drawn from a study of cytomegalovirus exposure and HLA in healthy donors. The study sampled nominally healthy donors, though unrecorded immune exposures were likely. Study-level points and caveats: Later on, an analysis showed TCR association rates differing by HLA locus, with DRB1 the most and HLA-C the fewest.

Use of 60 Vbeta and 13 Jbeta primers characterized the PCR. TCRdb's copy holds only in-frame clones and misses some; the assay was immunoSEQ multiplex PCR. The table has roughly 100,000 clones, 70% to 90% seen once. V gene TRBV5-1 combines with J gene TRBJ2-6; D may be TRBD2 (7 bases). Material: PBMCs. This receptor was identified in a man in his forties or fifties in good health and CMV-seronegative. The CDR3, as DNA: TGCGCCAGCAGCTTGGATGCGGGGGCGGGGGCCAACGTCCTGACTTTC. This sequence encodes CASSLDAGAGANVLTF. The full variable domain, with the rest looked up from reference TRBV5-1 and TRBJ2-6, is KAGVTQTPRYLIKTRGQQVTLSCSPISGHRSVSWYQQTPGQGLQFLFEYFSETQRNKGNFPGRFSGRQFSNSRSEMNVSTLELGDSALYLCASSLDAGAGANVLTFGAGSRLTVL.